What follows describes a single T cell receptor (beta chain). No antigen is known for it. No base quality information exists; no much larger clone differs at one position. One collaborating source in Seattle enrolled patients during active infection and followed them longitudinally through the course of disease. The collaborating institutions used their own protocols to collect whole blood in K2EDTA tubes. For TCRbeta analysis, collaborators shipped samples in one of three forms: frozen whole blood, isolated PBMCs, or DNA extracted from either of those sample types. The junction shows trimming of 1 base on V and 4 bases on J, and the gene matches do not reach 8 bases of it. CDR1 is given as SNHLY and CDR2 as FYNNEI, both from the germline V gene. The CDR3 starts with the cysteine, ends with the phenylalanine, and has 17 residues. Left in the record is the CDR3 DNA by itself, 51 bases read in frame from the first base.

This entry is derived from a study of blood T cell repertoires in COVID-19 (TCRdb year 2020). In terms of the full investigation: Samples covering the acute and convalescent phases of COVID-19 were provided by collaborators in the United States, Italy and Spain. A freely available public database, intended as a resource for researchers studying the immune response to SARS-CoV-2, is where the repertoires were released. HLA class I and class II types, where available, came from metadata supplied by the sample provider rather than from assay-based typing. Nearly every sample came with metadata listing a de-identified subject ID, COVID-19 status, age in years and sex. The material from the prospective study consisted of cDNA or gDNA derived from T cells, B-cell-depleted T cells, or PBMCs. The samples were drawn from the first 160 participants of the ongoing ImmuneRACE study and from under 1,500 subjects provided by 6 global collaborators. The dataset comprised deeply sampled blood TCRbeta repertoires from subjects exposed to, actively infected with, or recovered from COVID-19. Here is what the overall study found, with its caveats: The amount of clinical and demographic metadata varied by source and participant and was provided uncurated.

TCRbeta CDR3 regions were amplified from genomic DNA by means of the immunoSEQ Assay, a bias-controlled multiplex PCR. In the original analysis: Within the assay, amplification of reference gene primers was used to estimate how many nucleated cells each sample contained. To quantify the absolute abundance of each unique TCRbeta CDR3 rearrangement, sequence reads were collapsed and filtered. For each sample, productive Simpson clonality was calculated by taking the square root of Simpson's diversity index across productive rearrangements. This is the immuneACCESS table as TCRdb keeps it, with only in-frame sequences that have V and J called. A part of the clones is gone; compared with another copy, unresolved V genes explain less than half, and the rest is unexplained. V and J calls plus clone size are reproduced from that table; the DNA served to infer D and trimming. The sample table contains 250,000 to 300,000 clones; only one count was recorded for 80% to 95% of them. 2% to 2.5% of the sample is held by the ten biggest clonotypes.

Source material: peripheral blood. The chain joins TRBV2 to TRBJ2-3; TRBD2 matches 10 bases in the middle. This TCR derives from a woman in her 30s with COVID-19, enrolled during active disease. DNA sequence: TGTGCCAGCAGTGAAGGGGCCCTAGCGGGAGCGTCAGATACGCAGTATTTT. This gives the protein CASSEGALAGASDTQYF.